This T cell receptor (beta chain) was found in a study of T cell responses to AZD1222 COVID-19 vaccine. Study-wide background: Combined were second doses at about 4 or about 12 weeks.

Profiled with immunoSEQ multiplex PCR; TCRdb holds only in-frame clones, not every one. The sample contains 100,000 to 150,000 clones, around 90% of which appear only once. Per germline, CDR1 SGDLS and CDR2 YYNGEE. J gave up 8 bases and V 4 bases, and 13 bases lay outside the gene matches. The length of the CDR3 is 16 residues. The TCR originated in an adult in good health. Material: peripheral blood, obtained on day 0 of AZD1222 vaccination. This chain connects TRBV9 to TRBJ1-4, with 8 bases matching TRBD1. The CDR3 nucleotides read TGTGCCAGCAGCTTTCGAGCCTCGACAGGGGTGGAAAAACTGTTTTTT. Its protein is CASSFRASTGVEKLFF. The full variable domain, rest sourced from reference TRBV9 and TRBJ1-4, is DSGVTQTPKHLITATGQRVTLRCSPRSGDLSVYWYQQSLDQGLQFLIQYYNGEERAKGNILERFSAQQFPDLHSELNLSSLELGDSALYFCASSFRASTGVEKLFFGSGTQLSVL.